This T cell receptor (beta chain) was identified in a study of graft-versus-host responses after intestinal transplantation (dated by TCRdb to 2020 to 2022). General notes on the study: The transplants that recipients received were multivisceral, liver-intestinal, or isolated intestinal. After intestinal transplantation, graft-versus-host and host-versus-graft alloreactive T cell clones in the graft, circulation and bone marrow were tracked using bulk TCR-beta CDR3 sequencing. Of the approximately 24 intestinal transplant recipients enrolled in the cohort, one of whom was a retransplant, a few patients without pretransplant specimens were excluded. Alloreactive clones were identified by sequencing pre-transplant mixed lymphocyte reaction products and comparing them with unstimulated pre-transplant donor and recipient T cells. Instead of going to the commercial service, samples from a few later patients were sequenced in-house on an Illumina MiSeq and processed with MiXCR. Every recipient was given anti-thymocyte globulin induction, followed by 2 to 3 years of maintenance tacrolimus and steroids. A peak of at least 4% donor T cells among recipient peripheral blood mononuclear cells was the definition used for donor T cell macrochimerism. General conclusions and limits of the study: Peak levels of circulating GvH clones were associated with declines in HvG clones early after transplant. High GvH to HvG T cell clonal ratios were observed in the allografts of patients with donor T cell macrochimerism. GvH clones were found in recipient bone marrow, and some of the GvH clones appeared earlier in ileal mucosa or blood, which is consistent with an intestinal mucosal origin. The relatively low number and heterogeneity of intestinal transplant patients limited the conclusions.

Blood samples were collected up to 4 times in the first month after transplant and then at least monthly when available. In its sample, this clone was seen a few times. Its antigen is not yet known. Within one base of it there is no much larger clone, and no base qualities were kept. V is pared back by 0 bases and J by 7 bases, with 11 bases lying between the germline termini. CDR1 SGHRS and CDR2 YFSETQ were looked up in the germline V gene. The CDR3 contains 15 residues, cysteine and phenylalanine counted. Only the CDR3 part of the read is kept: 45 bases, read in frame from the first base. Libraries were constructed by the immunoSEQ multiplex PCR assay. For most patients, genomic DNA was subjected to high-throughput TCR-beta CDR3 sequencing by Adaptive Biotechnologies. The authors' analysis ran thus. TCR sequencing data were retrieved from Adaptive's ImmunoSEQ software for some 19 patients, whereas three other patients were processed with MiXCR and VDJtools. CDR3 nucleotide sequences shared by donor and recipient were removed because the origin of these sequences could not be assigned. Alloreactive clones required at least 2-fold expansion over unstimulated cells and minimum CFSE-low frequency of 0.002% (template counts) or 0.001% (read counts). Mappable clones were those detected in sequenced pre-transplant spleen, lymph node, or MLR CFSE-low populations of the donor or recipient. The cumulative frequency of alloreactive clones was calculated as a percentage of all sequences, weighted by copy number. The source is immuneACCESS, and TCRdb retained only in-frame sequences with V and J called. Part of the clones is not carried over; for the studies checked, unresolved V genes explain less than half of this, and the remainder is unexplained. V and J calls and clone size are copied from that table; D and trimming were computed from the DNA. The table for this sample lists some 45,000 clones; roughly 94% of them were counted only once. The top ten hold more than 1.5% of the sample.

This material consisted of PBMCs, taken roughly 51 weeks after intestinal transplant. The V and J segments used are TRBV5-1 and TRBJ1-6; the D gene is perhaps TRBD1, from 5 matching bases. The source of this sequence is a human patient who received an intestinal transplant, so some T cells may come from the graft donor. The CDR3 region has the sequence CASSLGGGENSPLHF. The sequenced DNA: TGCGCCAGCAGCTTGGGCGGGGGAGAAAATTCACCCCTCCACTTT.